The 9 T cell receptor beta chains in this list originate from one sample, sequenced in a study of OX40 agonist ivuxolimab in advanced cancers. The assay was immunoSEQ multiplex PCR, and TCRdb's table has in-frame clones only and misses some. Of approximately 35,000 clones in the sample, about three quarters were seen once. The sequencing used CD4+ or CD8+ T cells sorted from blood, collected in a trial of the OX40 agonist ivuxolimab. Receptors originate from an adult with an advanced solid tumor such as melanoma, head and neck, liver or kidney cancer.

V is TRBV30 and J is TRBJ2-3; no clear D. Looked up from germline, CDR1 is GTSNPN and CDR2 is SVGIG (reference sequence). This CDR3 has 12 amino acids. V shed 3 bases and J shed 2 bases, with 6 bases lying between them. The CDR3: CAWSLNTDTQYF. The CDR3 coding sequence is TGTGCCTGGAGCCTTAACACAGATACGCAGTATTTT.

For the CDR3, the DNA is TGTGCCAGCAGTCGGGACAGAGCCACTGAAGCTTTCTTT. Translating gives CASSRDRATEAFF. This chain connects TRBV6-5 to TRBJ1-1, with TRBD1 matching 7 bases. Per the germline V gene, CDR1 is MNHEY and CDR2 is SVGAGI. The V and J ends lost 5 bases and 4 bases, in that order; junction bases with no gene match: 4. The CDR3 sequence is 13 residues long.

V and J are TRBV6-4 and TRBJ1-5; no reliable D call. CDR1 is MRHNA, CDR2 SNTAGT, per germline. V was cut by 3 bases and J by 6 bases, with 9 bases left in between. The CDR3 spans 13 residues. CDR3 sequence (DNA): TGTGCCAGCAGTGAAGGACTAGGTCAGCCCCAGCATTTT. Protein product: CASSEGLGQPQHF.

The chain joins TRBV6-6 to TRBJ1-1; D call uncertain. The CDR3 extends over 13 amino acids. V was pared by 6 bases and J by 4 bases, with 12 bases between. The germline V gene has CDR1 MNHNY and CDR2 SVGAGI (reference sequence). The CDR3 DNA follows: TGTGCCAGCAGCCCCAGTACCCCCACTGAAGCTTTCTTT. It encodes CASSPSTPTEAFF.

As DNA, the CDR3 is TGCGCCAGCAGTGAGCCTAGCAAAAACATTCAGTACTTC. Protein product: CASSEPSKNIQYF. The chain couples TRBV10-2 to TRBJ2-4; D gene ambiguous. V was shortened by 2 bases and J by 3 bases, with 5 bases between the two germline ends. Germline-derived CDR1 and CDR2 are WSHSY and SAAADI. The CDR3 covers 13 residues.

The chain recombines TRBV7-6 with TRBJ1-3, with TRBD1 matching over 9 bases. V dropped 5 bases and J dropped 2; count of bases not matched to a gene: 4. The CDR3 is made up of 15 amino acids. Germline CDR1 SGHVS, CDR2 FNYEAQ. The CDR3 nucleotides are TGTGCCAGCAGCGGACAGGGGAGGGCTGGAAACACCATATATTTT. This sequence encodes CASSGQGRAGNTIYF.

Here the CDR3 DNA reads TGTGCCAGCAGTACCCCGGGGCGCACAGATACGCAGTATTTT. As protein: CASSTPGRTDTQYF. The chain carries TRBV6-6 and TRBJ2-3; D is tentatively TRBD1 or TRBD2 (5 bases each). The CDR3 consists of 14 residues. Trimming removed 5 bases from V and 1 base from J, with 10 bases in between. Germline V gene sequence: CDR1 MNHNY, CDR2 SVGAGI (reference sequence).

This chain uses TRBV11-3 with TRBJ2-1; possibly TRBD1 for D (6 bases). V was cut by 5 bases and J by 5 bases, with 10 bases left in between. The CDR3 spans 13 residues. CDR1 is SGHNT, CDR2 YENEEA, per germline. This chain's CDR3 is CASSINRDNEQFF. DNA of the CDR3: TGTGCCAGCAGCATCAACAGGGACAATGAGCAGTTCTTC.

CDR3 amino acids: CASSQDGGFNEQFF. The CDR3 region has the DNA TGTGCCAGCAGCCAAGACGGGGGATTCAATGAGCAGTTCTTC. The chain has TRBV4-2 and TRBJ2-1, with D perhaps TRBD2 (6 bases). Per the germline V gene, CDR1 is LGHNA and CDR2 is YNFKEQ. The CDR3 is 14 residues long. V gave up 0 bases and J gave up 6 bases, with 9 bases separating them.